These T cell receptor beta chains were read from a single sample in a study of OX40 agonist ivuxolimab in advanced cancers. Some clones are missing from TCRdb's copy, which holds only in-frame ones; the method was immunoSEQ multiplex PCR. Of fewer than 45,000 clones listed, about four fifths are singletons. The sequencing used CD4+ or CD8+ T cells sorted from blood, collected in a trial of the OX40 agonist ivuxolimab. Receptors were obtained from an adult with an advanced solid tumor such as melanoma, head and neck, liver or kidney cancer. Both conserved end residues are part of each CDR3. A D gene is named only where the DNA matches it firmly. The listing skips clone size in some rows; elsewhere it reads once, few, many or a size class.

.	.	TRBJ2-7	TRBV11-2	TGTGCCAGCAGCTTTTTGTTCTACGAGCAGTACTTC	CASSFLFYEQYF
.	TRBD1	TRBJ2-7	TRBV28	TGTGCCAGCAGTTTGACAGGGCCCCTCTCCTACGAGCAGTACTTC	CASSLTGPLSYEQYF
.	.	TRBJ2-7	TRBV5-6	TGTGCCAGCAGCCTGGACGACTACGAGCAGTACTTC	CASSLDDYEQYF
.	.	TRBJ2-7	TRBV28	TGTGCCAGCAGTTTGGTGGGATACGAGCAGTACTTC	CASSLVGYEQYF
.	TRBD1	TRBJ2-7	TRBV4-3	TGCGCCAGCAGCCAAGACGGGACAGGGGGTTACGAGCAGTACTTC	CASSQDGTGGYEQYF
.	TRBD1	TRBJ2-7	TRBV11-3	TGTGCCAGCACCCTTAGAGGGACAGCCTACGAGCAGTACTTC	CASTLRGTAYEQYF
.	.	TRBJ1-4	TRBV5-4	TGTGCCAGCAGCTTGCCGGGCGGAGAAAAACTGTTTTTT	CASSLPGGEKLFF
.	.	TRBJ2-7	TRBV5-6	TGTGCCAGCAGCGATTCCTACGAGCAGTACTTC	CASSDSYEQYF
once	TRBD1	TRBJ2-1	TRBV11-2	TGTGCCAGCAGCTTAGAGCCCAGGGGGAGATACAATGAGCAGTTCTTC	CASSLEPRGRYNEQFF
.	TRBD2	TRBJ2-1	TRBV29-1	TGCAGCGTTGTAGGCGGGGGGGCCAATGAGCAGTTCTTC	CSVVGGGANEQFF
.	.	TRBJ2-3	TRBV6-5	TGTGCCAGCCGTCGGGGGCTGACGGATACGCAGTATTTT	CASRRGLTDTQYF
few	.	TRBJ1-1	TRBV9	TGTGCCAGCAGCGTACATTGGGGCACTGAAGCTTTCTTT	CASSVHWGTEAFF
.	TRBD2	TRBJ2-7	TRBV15	TGTGCCACCAGCAGAGATCTGGGGAAGGGACTAGCGGGCGAGCAGTACTTC	CATSRDLGKGLAGEQYF
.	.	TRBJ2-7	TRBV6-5	TGTGCCAGCAGTTACTCCGGGCTGGGGAGCGAGCAGTACTTC	CASSYSGLGSEQYF
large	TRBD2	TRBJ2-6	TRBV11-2	TGTGCCAGCAGTACTACTAGCGGGTTCAGCTCTGGGGCCAACGTCCTGACTTTC	CASSTTSGFSSGANVLTF
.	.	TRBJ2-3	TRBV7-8	TGTGCCAGCAGCTTAACCCACCATAAGAAAGGCACAGATACGCAGTATTTT	CASSLTHHKKGTDTQYF
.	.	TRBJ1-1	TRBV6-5	TGTGCCAGCGGTAGCGGTAATGAAGCTTTCTTT	CASGSGNEAFF
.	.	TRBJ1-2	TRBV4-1	TGCGCCAGCAGCCAAGATCAAAGTAACTATGGCTACACCTTC	CASSQDQSNYGYTF
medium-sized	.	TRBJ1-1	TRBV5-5	TGTGCCAGCAGCTTGGATCAGGGGATCGACTTACTTGACACTGAAGCTTTCTTT	CASSLDQGIDLLDTEAFF